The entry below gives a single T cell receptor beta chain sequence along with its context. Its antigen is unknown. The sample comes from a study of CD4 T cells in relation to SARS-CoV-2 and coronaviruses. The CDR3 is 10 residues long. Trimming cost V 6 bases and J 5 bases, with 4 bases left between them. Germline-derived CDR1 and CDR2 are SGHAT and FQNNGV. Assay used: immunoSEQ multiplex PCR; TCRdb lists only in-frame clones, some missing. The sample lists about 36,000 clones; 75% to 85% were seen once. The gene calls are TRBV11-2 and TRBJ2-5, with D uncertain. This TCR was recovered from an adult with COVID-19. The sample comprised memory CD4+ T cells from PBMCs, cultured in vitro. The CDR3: CASSGETQYF. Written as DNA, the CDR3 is TGTGCCAGCAGTGGGGAGACCCAGTACTTC.